The T cell receptor (beta chain) described here comes from a study of blood T cell repertoires in COVID-19. Study in general: The United States, Italy and Spain provided the acute and convalescent COVID-19 samples. PBMCs, B-cell-depleted T cells, or T cells provided the cDNA or gDNA that made up the material.

In the authors' methods: How many nucleated cells were present was estimated from reference gene primer amplification. The protocol was immunoSEQ multiplex PCR, while the TCRdb copy is restricted to in-frame clones and leaves out a portion. V and J calls plus clone size are reproduced from that table; the DNA served to infer D and trimming. The sample consists of about 150,000 clones, about nine tenths of them appearing once. Trimming removed 3 bases at V and 6 bases at J, with 8 bases between. The CDR3 loop spans 12 amino acids. Germline V gene data show CDR1 as SGHTA and CDR2 as FQGNSA. Material for sequencing was peripheral blood. The sequence was obtained from a woman aged 55-70 years with active or convalescent COVID-19. This chain links TRBV7-2 with TRBJ1-1; D might be TRBD1 (5 bases). CDR3 protein: CASSFWGAEAFF. CDR3 bases: TGTGCCAGCAGCTTTTGGGGGGCTGAAGCTTTCTTT.